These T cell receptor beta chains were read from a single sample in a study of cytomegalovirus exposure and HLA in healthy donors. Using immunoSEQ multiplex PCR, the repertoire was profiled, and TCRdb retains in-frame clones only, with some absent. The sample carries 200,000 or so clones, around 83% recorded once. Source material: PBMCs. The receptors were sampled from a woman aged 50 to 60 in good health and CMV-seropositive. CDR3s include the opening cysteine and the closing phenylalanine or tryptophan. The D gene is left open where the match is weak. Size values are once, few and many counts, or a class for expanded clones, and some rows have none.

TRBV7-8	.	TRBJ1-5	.	TGTGCCAGCAGCCCGGGGAACAATCAGCCCCAGCATTTT	CASSPGNNQPQHF
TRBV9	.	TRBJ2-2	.	TGTGCCAGCAGCCCATCGGCCGGGGAGCTGTTTTTT	CASSPSAGELFF
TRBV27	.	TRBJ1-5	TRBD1	TGTGCCAGCAGCCTTACAGGGGCGGGTCAGCCCCAGCATTTT	CASSLTGAGQPQHF
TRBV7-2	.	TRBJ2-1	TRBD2	TGTGCCAGCAGCTTAGGTCCTAGCGGGTACCAGTTCTTC	CASSLGPSGYQFF
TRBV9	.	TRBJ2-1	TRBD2	TGTGCCAGCAGCGTAGCGATAGGGACTAGCCAGTTCTTC	CASSVAIGTSQFF
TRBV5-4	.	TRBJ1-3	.	TGTGCCAGCAGCGCCCAGGGGCTGACTGGAAACACCATATATTTT	CASSAQGLTGNTIYF
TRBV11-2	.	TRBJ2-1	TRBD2	TGTGCCAGCAGCAAAATAGCGGGGGGGCCGTTGCATGAGCAGTTCTTC	CASSKIAGGPLHEQFF
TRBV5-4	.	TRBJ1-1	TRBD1	TGTGCCAGCAGCTACCTCCAGGGGGCTTTGAACACTGAAGCTTTCTTT	CASSYLQGALNTEAFF
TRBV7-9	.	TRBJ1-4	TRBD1	TGTGCCAGCAGCGCCGGACAGGGGACTAATGAAAAACTGTTTTTT	CASSAGQGTNEKLFF
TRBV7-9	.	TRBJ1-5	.	TGTGCCAGCAGCTTAGCAGCGTCCAGGGATAGCAATCAGCCCCAGCATTTT	CASSLAASRDSNQPQHF
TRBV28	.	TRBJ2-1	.	TGTGCCATAAGCCAACAGGGCGGCAGCAATGAGCAGTTCTTC	CAISQQGGSNEQFF
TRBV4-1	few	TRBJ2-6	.	TGCGCCAGCAGCCAAGCCCATTCCCAAGCTCCCTCTGGGGCCAACGGCCTGACTTTC	CASSQAHSQAPSGANGLTF
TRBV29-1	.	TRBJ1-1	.	TGCAGCGTCGGTAGGGGGAACACTGAAGCTTTCTTT	CSVGRGNTEAFF
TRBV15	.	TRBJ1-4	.	TGTGCCACCAGCAGAAATCGACAGGAAAATGAAAAACTGTTTTTT	CATSRNRQENEKLFF
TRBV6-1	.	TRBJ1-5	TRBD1	TGTGCCAGCAGAGCCACAGGGGGAAGCAATCAGCCCCAGCATTTT	CASRATGGSNQPQHF
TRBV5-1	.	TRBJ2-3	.	TGCGCCAGCAGCTTTTCGGGAAGCACAGATACGCAGTATTTT	CASSFSGSTDTQYF
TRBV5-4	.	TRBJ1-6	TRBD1	TGTGCCAGCAGCTTGTGGGACAGCCGAAGAAATTCACCCCTCCACTTT	CASSLWDSRRNSPLHF
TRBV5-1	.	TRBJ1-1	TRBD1	TGCGCCAGCAGCTTGGCCCCAGGGGGCATCACTGAAGCTTTCTTT	CASSLAPGGITEAFF
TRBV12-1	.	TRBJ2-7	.	TGTGCCAGCAGCTTTGCGGCGGGAGGGCCACTAGACCACGAGCAGTACTTC	CASSFAAGGPLDHEQYF
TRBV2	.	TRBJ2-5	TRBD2	TGTGCCAGCAGCCCGACTAGCGGGGGGACCCAGTACTTC	CASSPTSGGTQYF
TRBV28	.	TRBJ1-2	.	TGTGCCAGCAGTTCAAACTATGGCTACACCTTC	CASSSNYGYTF
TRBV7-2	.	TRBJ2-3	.	TGTGCCAGCAGCTTGGGAGGGGGGCGAGATACGCAGTATTTT	CASSLGGGRDTQYF
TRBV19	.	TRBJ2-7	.	TGTGCCAGTAGTATAGATCTGAGGTTCGGTGAGCAGTACTTC	CASSIDLRFGEQYF
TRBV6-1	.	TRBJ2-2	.	TGTGCCAGCAGTGTACAGGGTGGGCCCGGGGAGCTGTTTTTT	CASSVQGGPGELFF
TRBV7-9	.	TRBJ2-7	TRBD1	TGTTCCAGCAGCCTGACAGGGGGCTCCTACGAGCAGTACTTC	CSSSLTGGSYEQYF
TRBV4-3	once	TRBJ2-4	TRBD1	TGCGCCAGCAGCCCGGACAGGAAGAGAAACATTCAGTACTTC	CASSPDRKRNIQYF
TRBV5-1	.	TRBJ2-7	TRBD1	TGCGCCAGCAGCTTCGAGGAGACAGGGGGTAGCTCCTACGAGCAGTACTTC	CASSFEETGGSSYEQYF
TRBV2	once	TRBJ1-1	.	TGTGCCAGCAGAGCACGACTGACTAACACTGAAGCTTTCTTT	CASRARLTNTEAFF
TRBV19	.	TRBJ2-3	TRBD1	TGTGCCAGTAGTATTAGGCAGGGGGCTAAAGATACGCAGTATTTT	CASSIRQGAKDTQYF
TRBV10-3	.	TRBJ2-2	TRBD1	TGTGCCATCAGTGAGTCCGGGACAGGAGGCACCGGGGAGCTGTTTTTT	CAISESGTGGTGELFF
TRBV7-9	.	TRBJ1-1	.	TGTGCCAGCAGCCCCGGTCAACAGGAATTAACTGAAGCTTTCTTT	CASSPGQQELTEAFF
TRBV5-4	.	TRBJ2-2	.	TGTGCCAGCAGCCTCCAGGGCTCCACTGACTACACCGGGGAGCTGTTTTTT	CASSLQGSTDYTGELFF
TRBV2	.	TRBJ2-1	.	TGTGCCAGCAGGGCAGGTGCCAACGAGCAGTTCTTC	CASRAGANEQFF
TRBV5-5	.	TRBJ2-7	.	TGTGCCAGCAGCTTCGGGGAGGTAAGCTACGAGCAGTACTTC	CASSFGEVSYEQYF
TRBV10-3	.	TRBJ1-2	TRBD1	TGTGCCATCAGGGAGACAGGGGAAAATGGCTACACCTTC	CAIRETGENGYTF
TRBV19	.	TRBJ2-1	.	TGTGCCAGTAGTATAAACAGGAACAATGAGCAGTTCTTC	CASSINRNNEQFF
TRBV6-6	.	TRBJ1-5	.	TGTGCCAGCAGGCAGGATAGCAATCAGCCCCAGCATTTT	CASRQDSNQPQHF
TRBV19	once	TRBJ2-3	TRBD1	TGTGCCAGTAGTATGACAGGGGGAGGGACAGATACGCAGTATTTT	CASSMTGGGTDTQYF
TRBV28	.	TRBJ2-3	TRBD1	TGTGCCAGCAGTTTACGGGACAGGGGGACAGATACGCAGTATTTT	CASSLRDRGTDTQYF
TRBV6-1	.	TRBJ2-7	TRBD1	TGTGCCAGCAGTGAAGTGTATCCAGGGGGCTGGTACGAGCAGTACTTC	CASSEVYPGGWYEQYF
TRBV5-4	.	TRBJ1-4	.	TGTGCCAGCAGCTCTGCAGGGATGGCGATAACTAATGAAAAACTGTTTTTT	CASSSAGMAITNEKLFF
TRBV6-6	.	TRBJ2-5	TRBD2	TGTGCCAGCAGCCACCCTTGGGAGGGATTAGAGACCCAGTACTTC	CASSHPWEGLETQYF
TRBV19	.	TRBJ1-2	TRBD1	TGTGCCAGTAGTACTGGACAGGGTGCGGATGGCTACACCTTC	CASSTGQGADGYTF
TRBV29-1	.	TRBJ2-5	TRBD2	TGCAGCGTTGTAGCGGGAGAAGAGACCCAGTACTTC	CSVVAGEETQYF
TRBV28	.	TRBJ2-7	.	TGTGCCAGCAACCCCGGGGGAGTTTCCTACGAGCAGTACTTC	CASNPGGVSYEQYF
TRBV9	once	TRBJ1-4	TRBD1	TGTGCCAGCAGCTCAGGGGGGGAAAAACTGTTTTTT	CASSSGGEKLFF
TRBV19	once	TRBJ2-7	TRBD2	TGTGCCAGTAGTATGGGAGCGGGAAGCTCCTACGAGCAGTACTTC	CASSMGAGSSYEQYF
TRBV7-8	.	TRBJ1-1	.	TGTGCCAGCAGCTTAGAGTGGGGGAGGGACACTGAAGCTTTCTTT	CASSLEWGRDTEAFF